One sample yielded the 9 T cell receptor beta chains listed below, sequenced in a study of shared clonotypes between healthy human individuals. Some clones are missing from TCRdb's copy, which holds only in-frame ones; the method was immunoSEQ multiplex PCR. The sample contains 2 million to 3 million clones, roughly 93% of which appear only once. The sample consisted of naive CD4+ T cells from PBMCs. Indicated subset: CD45RA+ positively selected. The receptors originated from a man aged 18 to 29 in good health. Some clones in this sample may be carry-over from other donors' samples.

The count of this clone is one. This chain uses TRBV7-6 with TRBJ2-5; D gene unclear. Germline V gives CDR1 SGHVS, CDR2 FNYEAQ. With 5 bases removed from V and 4 bases from J, the gap between germline ends came to 11 bases. The CDR3 has 13 amino acids. CDR3 coding DNA: TGTGCCAGCAGCAAACGCGAAACAGAGACCCAGTACTTC. This codes for CASSKRETETQYF.

The genes are TRBV28 and TRBJ2-7, with D tentatively TRBD2 (6 bases). Per germline, CDR1 MDHEN and CDR2 SYDVKM. Trimming stripped 4 bases from V and 2 bases from J, with 21 bases between. The CDR3 length is 17 residues. CDR3 region: CASSSPYRAGIAYEQYF. CDR3 coding DNA: TGTGCCAGCAGTTCCCCTTACAGAGCGGGCATAGCCTACGAGCAGTACTTC.

This sequence joins TRBV6-6 and TRBJ2-7; unclear D gene. CDR1 is MNHNY, CDR2 SVGAGI, per germline (reference sequence). Trimming left V 2 bases short and J 2 bases short, with 13 bases between. CDR3 length: 15 residues. This CDR3 is CASSYRVSQPYEQYF. The CDR3 DNA follows: TGTGCCAGCAGTTACAGGGTATCCCAACCCTACGAGCAGTACTTC.

This chain links TRBV7-9 with TRBJ1-1; perhaps TRBD1 as D (6 bases). Per germline, CDR1 SEHNR and CDR2 FQNEAQ (reference sequence). Between the trimmed V and J ends, which lost 7 bases and 5 bases, there was a span of 20 bases. The CDR3 runs 15 residues. The CDR3, as DNA: TGTGCCAGCACTCCTCAGGCAGGGGCTCTGACTGAAGCTTTCTTT. It specifies CASTPQAGALTEAFF. The whole variable domain, remainder taken from reference TRBV7-9 and TRBJ1-1, is DTGVSQNPRHKITKRGQNVTFRCDPISEHNRLYWYRQTLGQGPEFLTYFQNEAQLEKSRLLSDRFSAERPKGSFSTLEIQRTEQGDSAMYLCASTPQAGALTEAFFGQGTRLTVV.

The V and J genes are TRBV6-1 and TRBJ2-1; 7 nucleotides line up with TRBD2. The germline V gene has CDR1 MNHNS and CDR2 SASEGT. CDR3 length: 15 amino acids. V shed 6 bases, J shed 5 bases, and the junction held 10 bases outside the gene matches. The DNA of the CDR3 is TGTGCCAGCAGCCCGCCGCGGAGCGGGAACAATGAGCAGTTCTTC. Its translation is CASSPPRSGNNEQFF.

V usage is TRBV9 and J usage is TRBJ2-1; D is possibly TRBD2 (5 bases). Germline V gene data show CDR1 as SGDLS and CDR2 as YYNGEE. Trimming cost V 1 base and J 9 bases, with 11 bases left between them. There are 13 residues in the CDR3. This CDR3 is CASSVRGGSEQFF. The CDR3 DNA follows: TGTGCCAGCAGCGTACGCGGAGGTAGTGAGCAGTTCTTC.

Note on this clone: The same CDR3 can be traced to other DNA sequences in this sample. The chain joins TRBV5-1 to TRBJ2-3; tentative D call: TRBD1 (6 bases). The germline V and J ends were trimmed by 0 bases and 3 bases, with 8 bases remaining between them. Germline CDR1 and CDR2: SGHRS and YFSETQ. This CDR3 has 14 residues. In DNA form, the CDR3 reads TGCGCCAGCAGCTTGGAACAGGGAACAGATACGCAGTATTTT. Translated, it gives CASSLEQGTDTQYF.

About this clone itself: The sample holds other DNA sequences that translate to the same CDR3. J is TRBJ2-5 and V is TRBV7-9, with D uncertain. The CDR3 length is 13 residues. V was trimmed by 0 bases and J by 4 bases, leaving 6 bases between them. CDR1 is SEHNR and CDR2 is FQNEAQ in the germline V gene (reference sequence). This CDR3 reads CASSLAGGETQYF. The CDR3 DNA reads TGTGCCAGCAGCTTAGCGGGCGGAGAGACCCAGTACTTC.

This sequence joins TRBV18 and TRBJ2-3; either TRBD1 or TRBD2 may fit D (5 bases each). The CDR3 is 17 amino acids. CDR1 and CDR2 (germline): KGHSH, LQKENI. Trimming shortened V by 0 bases and J by 2 bases, and 15 bases separated the two germline ends. The CDR3 is CASSPPRGSASTDTQYF. In DNA, the CDR3 is TGTGCCAGCTCACCACCGAGGGGCAGCGCTTCCACAGATACGCAGTATTTT.